This entry concerns a single T cell receptor (beta chain). Original methodology: Amplifying reference gene primers gave estimates of nucleated cell counts. Sequenced by immunoSEQ multiplex PCR; TCRdb stores in-frame clones only, minus some. That table supplies the V and J calls and clone size; D and trimming were determined from the DNA. The sample holds roughly 190,000 clones, 94% seen once. This entry comes from a study of blood T cell repertoires in COVID-19. Study information: Material from acute and convalescent COVID-19 was sourced from the United States, Italy and Spain.

Patients in Seattle were enrolled during active infection, then followed longitudinally. The CDR3 has 16 amino acids. Germline V gives CDR1 MGHRA, CDR2 YSYEKL. V lost 0 bases and J lost 0, with 9 bases in between. The sample was peripheral blood. This TCR derives from a man aged 30 to 39 with COVID-19, enrolled during active disease. The rearrangement uses TRBV4-1 and TRBJ1-3; D is unresolved. In nucleotides, the CDR3 is TGCGCCAGCAGCCAAGACCTGAACGGCTCTGGAAACACCATATATTTT. Translated: CASSQDLNGSGNTIYF.